This is a list of T cell receptor beta chains from one sample in a study of spatial heterogeneity in lung cancer. In TCRdb, the 5' RACE reads were re-called with MiXCR into one record per CDR3 protein. The sample lists about 92,000 distinct CDR3 sequences; over 9.5% were seen once. The material was PBMCs, obtained at surgery. The receptors were gathered from a male donor with early-stage non-small cell lung cancer. The CDR3 runs from the conserved cysteine through the conserved F or W. The D gene is left open where the match is weak. Rows give clone size only sometimes, using once, few, many, or a class for an expanded clone.

J gene | D gene | V gene | clone size | CDR3 DNA | CDR3 protein
TRBJ2-1 | . | TRBV3-1 | few | TGTGCCAGCAGCCACGGGACGGCCAACAATGAGCAGTTCTTC | CASSHGTANNEQFF
TRBJ1-6 | TRBD1 | TRBV18 | few | TGTGCCAGCTCACCTTCAGGGACAGGCCATAATTCACCCCTCCACTTT | CASSPSGTGHNSPLHF
TRBJ2-5 | TRBD2 | TRBV2 | few | TGTGCCAGCAGCGAGGGACTAACTCAGGAAGAGACCCAGTACTTC | CASSEGLTQEETQYF
TRBJ2-5 | . | TRBV5-1 | . | TGCGCCAGCAGCTTGGATGGGGGAGAGACCCAGTACTTC | CASSLDGGETQYF
TRBJ2-1 | . | TRBV24-1 | many | TGTGCCACCAGTGATCCCACCGGAGCCCCCTACAATGAGCAGTTCTTC | CATSDPTGAPYNEQFF
TRBJ2-7 | . | TRBV24-1 | . | TGTGCCACCAGTGAGGCTAGCGTTCACCCGTGGGAGCAGTACTTC | CATSEASVHPWEQYF
TRBJ1-1 | TRBD1 | TRBV9 | many | TGTGCCAGCAGTGATAACCGGGACAGGGCTTACACTGAAGCTTTCTTT | CASSDNRDRAYTEAFF
TRBJ2-5 | TRBD1 | TRBV27 | . | TGTGCCAGCAGTCCGGGACAGTTCCAAGAGACCCAGTACTTC | CASSPGQFQETQYF
TRBJ2-5 | TRBD2 | TRBV29-1 | few | TGCAGCGTTGTGCTAGCGGGAGGAGAGACCCAGTACTTC | CSVVLAGGETQYF
TRBJ2-1 | TRBD1 | TRBV6-2/TRBV6-3 | . | TGTGCCAGCAGTGACGGGACAGGGTACTACAATGAGCAGTTCTTC | CASSDGTGYYNEQFF
TRBJ1-2 | . | TRBV7-8 | many | TGTGCCAGCAGCTTAGCGATGGACGGAGTCTATGGCTACACCTTC | CASSLAMDGVYGYTF
TRBJ2-6 | . | TRBV7-9 | many | TGTGCCAGCAGCTTAGACTCGCCTGGGGCCAACGTCCTGACTTTC | CASSLDSPGANVLTF
TRBJ2-3 | TRBD1 | TRBV9 | once | TGTGCCAGCAGCGTAGGTACAGGGGGCACAGATACGCAGTATTTT | CASSVGTGGTDTQYF
TRBJ2-1 | . | TRBV29-1 | . | TGCAGCGTTGAGGCGTTAGGGCCTTACAATGAGCAGTTCTTC | CSVEALGPYNEQFF
TRBJ2-7 | . | TRBV20-1 | . | TGCAGTGCTAGACCGGGTCCGTCCTACGAGCAGTACTTC | CSARPGPSYEQYF
TRBJ1-1 | . | TRBV30 | many | TGTGCCTGGAGTGCAAGAGGGGGCACTGAAGCTTTCTTT | CAWSARGGTEAFF
TRBJ2-5 | TRBD2 | TRBV15 | few | TGTGCCACCAGCAGAGATCTCGGAACTAGCGGGAGTGGGGAGACCCAGTACTTC | CATSRDLGTSGSGETQYF
TRBJ2-1 | TRBD1 | TRBV12-3/TRBV12-4 | few | TGTGCCAGCAGTCCATGGACAGGGGGTCTGTTCTTC | CASSPWTGGLFF
TRBJ2-3 | . | TRBV11-2 | . | TGTGCCAGCAGCTTAGAAAGGGCAGGGAGTACGCAGTATTTT | CASSLERAGSTQYF
TRBJ2-1 | TRBD2 | TRBV20-1 | . | TGCAGTGCTCCGCCAAGCGGGAGCAATGAGCAGTTCTTC | CSAPPSGSNEQFF
TRBJ2-5 | . | TRBV7-2 | . | TGTGCCAGCAGCTTAGGGGTCGGACTAAAACAAGAGACCCAGTACTTC | CASSLGVGLKQETQYF
TRBJ1-6 | . | TRBV3-1 | many | TGTGCCAGCAGCCAAGGGCAGGGAACTCGCTCCTATAATTCACCCCTCCACTTT | CASSQGQGTRSYNSPLHF
TRBJ2-7 | . | TRBV29-1 | . | TGCAGCGTTGAAGGGCTAGTCCCGAGCCCCTACGAGCAGTACTTC | CSVEGLVPSPYEQYF
TRBJ2-1 | . | TRBV9 | . | TGTGCCAGCAGCGTAGCTGGTACTAGCAATGAGCAGTTCTTC | CASSVAGTSNEQFF
TRBJ1-2 | TRBD1 | TRBV3-1 | few | TGTGCCAGCAGCTTTGGACAGGGAGACTATGGCTACACCTTC | CASSFGQGDYGYTF
TRBJ2-1 | TRBD1 | TRBV9 | . | TGTGCCAGCAGCGTAGTTCCGGGACAGGGTGAAAATGAGCAGTTCTTC | CASSVVPGQGENEQFF
TRBJ1-1 | . | TRBV20-1 | . | TGCAGTGCTAGACCTAATTCCGCGGCTTTCTTT | CSARPNSAAFF
TRBJ2-1 | TRBD2 | TRBV6-2/TRBV6-3 | few | TGTGCCAGCACAACGGTTCTTAGCGGGAGGTCCTACAATGAGCAGTTCTTC | CASTTVLSGRSYNEQFF
TRBJ1-5 | . | TRBV12-3/TRBV12-4 | few | TGTGCCAGCAGTCTCCGAGGGGCTGGTAATCAGCCCCAGCATTTT | CASSLRGAGNQPQHF
TRBJ1-2 | . | TRBV7-6 | many | TGTGCCAGCAGCTTTAACTATGGCTACACCTTC | CASSFNYGYTF
TRBJ2-5 | . | TRBV5-1 | . | TGCGCCAGCAGCTTGGCAGGGGCCTCACAAGAGACCCAGTACTTC | CASSLAGASQETQYF
TRBJ2-1 | . | TRBV20-1 | . | TGCAGTGCAAGGCTAGCAGCCGAGCAGTTCTTC | CSARLAAEQFF
TRBJ2-3 | . | TRBV7-2 | . | TGTGCCAGCAGCAGGAGAGATGCGCAGTATTTT | CASSRRDAQYF
TRBJ2-3 | . | TRBV2 | . | TGTGCCAGCAGGAGGGACATTAACACAGATACGCAGTATTTT | CASRRDINTDTQYF
TRBJ2-4 | . | TRBV4-3 | few | TGCGCCAGCAGCCAGGAATTAGCAGAAGCCAAAAACATTCAGTACTTC | CASSQELAEAKNIQYF
TRBJ1-1 | . | TRBV29-1 | few | TGCAGCGGGGGGAACACTGAAGCTTTCTTT | CSGGNTEAFF